This paragraph reports one T cell receptor (beta chain). The sample belongs to a study of T cell responses to AZD1222 COVID-19 vaccine. Study overall: Recipients boosted at about 4 weeks or about 12 weeks are pooled.

The data were produced by immunoSEQ multiplex PCR, yet TCRdb's version contains in-frame clones alone and is incomplete. Of about 150,000 clones in the sample, roughly 90% were seen once. There are 14 residues in the CDR3. V was pared by 6 bases and J by 7 bases, with 19 bases between. CDR1 and CDR2 (germline): MNHEY, SVGAGI. The TCR was taken from an adult in good health. This specimen was peripheral blood, taken on day 0 of AZD1222 vaccination. The chain joins TRBV6-5 to TRBJ2-7, with D possibly being TRBD1 (6 bases). CDR3 in amino acids: CASRGSGAMREQYF. CDR3 coding DNA: TGTGCCAGCAGGGGCTCAGGGGCCATGAGGGAGCAGTACTTC.